This TCR beta chain was sequenced for a study of shared clonotypes between healthy human individuals. The wider study: Three plates each covered CD4 naive and memory; CD8 naive two, CD8 memory one.

Germline V gives CDR1 GTSNPN, CDR2 SVGIG (reference sequence). This CDR3 has 16 residues. The germline V and J ends were trimmed by 2 bases and 0 bases, with 13 bases remaining between them. Study-wide results and caveats: Naive subsets generally exceeded memory subsets in estimated richness.

CD45RO-negative CD8 cells positively selected for CCR7 made up the naive population, which excluded terminally differentiated effector memory CD45RA+ cells. Worth noting for this clone: Its antigen remains unidentified.

The assay was carried out at the deep level. Method: immunoSEQ multiplex PCR; TCRdb's copy keeps in-frame clones and lacks some. The table has roughly 2 million clones, about 95% seen once; the top ten hold more than 0.95%. Sequencing was carried out using naive CD8+ T cells sorted from blood. The clonotype comes from a man in his late teens or twenties in good health. V gene TRBV30 combines with J gene TRBJ1-4; D perhaps matches TRBD1 (6 bases). CDR3: CAWSTIYRATNEKLFF. In DNA, the CDR3 is TGTGCCTGGAGTACAATATACAGGGCAACTAATGAAAAACTGTTTTTT.